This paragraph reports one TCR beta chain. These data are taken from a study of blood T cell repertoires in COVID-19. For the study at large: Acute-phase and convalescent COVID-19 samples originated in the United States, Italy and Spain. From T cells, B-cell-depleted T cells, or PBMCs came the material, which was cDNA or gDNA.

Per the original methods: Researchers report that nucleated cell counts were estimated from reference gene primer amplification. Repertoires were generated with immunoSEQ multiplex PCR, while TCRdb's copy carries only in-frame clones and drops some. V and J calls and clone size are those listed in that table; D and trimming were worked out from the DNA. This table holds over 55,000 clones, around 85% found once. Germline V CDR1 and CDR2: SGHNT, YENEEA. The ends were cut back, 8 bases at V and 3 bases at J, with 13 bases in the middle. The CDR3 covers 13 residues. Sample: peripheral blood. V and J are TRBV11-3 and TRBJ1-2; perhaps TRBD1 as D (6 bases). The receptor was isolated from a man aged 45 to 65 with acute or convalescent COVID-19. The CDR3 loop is CASLAGQYYGYTF. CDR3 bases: TGTGCCAGCCTAGCTGGACAGTACTATGGCTACACCTTC.